Listed below are T cell receptor beta chains from one sample, sequenced in a study of cytomegalovirus exposure and HLA in healthy donors. TCRdb keeps only in-frame clones here, not all; method: immunoSEQ multiplex PCR. The repertoire has about 160,000 clones, approximately 89% of them found once; the top ten carry 10%. The material sequenced was PBMCs. All receptors come from a woman aged 18-29 years in good health and CMV-seropositive. Each CDR3 is given with its conserved first and last residue. Fields, in order: clone size, J gene, D gene, V gene, CDR3 protein, CDR3 DNA. D genes are given only for firm matches. Size is stated for part of the rows, as once, few or many counts, or as a class when the clone is expanded.

clone_size: -; j_call: TRBJ2-1; d_call: TRBD1; v_call: TRBV27; cdr3_aa: CASRDRESLYNEQFF; cdr3_nt: TGTGCCAGCCGGGACAGGGAGAGTTTGTACAATGAGCAGTTCTTC
clone_size: -; j_call: TRBJ1-2; d_call: -; v_call: TRBV29-1; cdr3_aa: CSVVRVDYGYTF; cdr3_nt: TGCAGCGTTGTTCGGGTTGACTATGGCTACACCTTC
clone_size: -; j_call: TRBJ2-7; d_call: TRBD2; v_call: TRBV15; cdr3_aa: CATSRDISGRTAYEQYF; cdr3_nt: TGTGCCACCAGCAGAGATATTAGCGGGAGGACGGCCTACGAGCAGTACTTC
clone_size: once; j_call: TRBJ1-1; d_call: -; v_call: TRBV6-6; cdr3_aa: CASSYSAGARDNEAFF; cdr3_nt: TGTGCCAGCAGTTACTCGGCGGGGGCCCGGGACAATGAAGCTTTCTTT
clone_size: -; j_call: TRBJ2-1; d_call: TRBD2; v_call: TRBV14; cdr3_aa: CASSQDGLAGDNEQFF; cdr3_nt: TGTGCCAGCAGCCAAGATGGACTAGCGGGAGACAATGAGCAGTTCTTC
clone_size: -; j_call: TRBJ2-5; d_call: -; v_call: TRBV10-1; cdr3_aa: CASSDGSGFLETQYF; cdr3_nt: TGCGCCAGCAGTGACGGGAGTGGATTCTTAGAGACCCAGTACTTC
clone_size: -; j_call: TRBJ1-1; d_call: TRBD1; v_call: TRBV15; cdr3_aa: CATSREAANRGTEAFF; cdr3_nt: TGTGCCACCAGCAGAGAGGCAGCCAACAGGGGCACTGAAGCTTTCTTT
clone_size: -; j_call: TRBJ2-7; d_call: -; v_call: TRBV5-1; cdr3_aa: CASSLTTGTYEQYF; cdr3_nt: TGCGCCAGCAGCTTAACAACAGGGACCTACGAGCAGTACTTC
clone_size: -; j_call: TRBJ2-1; d_call: -; v_call: TRBV23-1; cdr3_aa: CASSHPGLENEQFF; cdr3_nt: TGCGCCAGCAGTCACCCGGGACTGGAGAATGAGCAGTTCTTC
clone_size: -; j_call: TRBJ2-1; d_call: -; v_call: TRBV27; cdr3_aa: CASSTLTGSSYNEQFF; cdr3_nt: TGTGCCAGCAGTACGCTAACAGGGAGCTCCTACAATGAGCAGTTCTTC
clone_size: -; j_call: TRBJ2-5; d_call: -; v_call: TRBV21-1; cdr3_aa: CASSATSGKWHQETQYF; cdr3_nt: TGTGCCAGCAGCGCGACTAGCGGGAAGTGGCACCAAGAGACCCAGTACTTC
clone_size: -; j_call: TRBJ1-5; d_call: TRBD1; v_call: TRBV2; cdr3_aa: CASNPRQGLDQPQHF; cdr3_nt: TGTGCCAGCAACCCCAGACAGGGACTCGATCAGCCCCAGCATTTT
clone_size: -; j_call: TRBJ1-2; d_call: -; v_call: TRBV4-3; cdr3_aa: CASSQEPGQTLFYGYTF; cdr3_nt: TGCGCCAGCAGCCAGGAACCGGGACAAACCCTTTTCTATGGCTACACCTTC
clone_size: once; j_call: TRBJ2-1; d_call: TRBD1; v_call: TRBV5-5; cdr3_aa: CASSSRDRETAEQFF; cdr3_nt: TGTGCCAGCAGCTCCAGGGACAGGGAGACAGCTGAGCAGTTCTTC
clone_size: -; j_call: TRBJ1-2; d_call: -; v_call: TRBV29-1; cdr3_aa: CSVWGGLTGTNYGYTF; cdr3_nt: TGCAGCGTCTGGGGAGGTCTCACTGGAACTAACTATGGCTACACCTTC